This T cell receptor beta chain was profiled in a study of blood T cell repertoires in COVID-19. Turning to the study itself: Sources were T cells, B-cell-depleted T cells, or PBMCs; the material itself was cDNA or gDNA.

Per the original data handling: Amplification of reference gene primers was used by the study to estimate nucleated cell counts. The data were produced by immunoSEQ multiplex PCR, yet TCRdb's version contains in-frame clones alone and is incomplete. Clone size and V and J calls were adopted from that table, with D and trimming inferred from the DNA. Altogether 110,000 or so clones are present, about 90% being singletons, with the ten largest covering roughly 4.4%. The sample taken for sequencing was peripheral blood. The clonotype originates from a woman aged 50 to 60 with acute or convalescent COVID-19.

The CDR3 DNA reads as TGTGCCAGCAGTCGGGAGGGCGGCACCGGGGAGCTGTTTTTT. Translation: CASSREGGTGELFF. The rearrangement links TRBV2 to TRBJ2-2; 8 positions agree with TRBD2. This CDR3 has 14 residues. The germline gives CDR1 SNHLY, CDR2 FYNNEI. Losses at the gene ends were 5 bases for V and 4 bases for J; bases not matched to a gene: 3. The whole variable domain, filled in from reference TRBV2 and TRBJ2-2, reads EPEVTQTPSHQVTQMGQEVILRCVPISNHLYFYWYRQILGQKVEFLVSFYNNEISEKSEIFDDQFSVERPDGSNFTLKIRSTKLEDSAMYFCASSREGGTGELFFGEGSRLTVL.